This T cell receptor beta chain was observed in a study of Siglec-9 on CD8 T cells in melanoma. The assay was immunoSEQ multiplex PCR, and TCRdb's table has in-frame clones only and misses some. The profile covers about 33,000 clones, with about four fifths appearing a single time and around 1.7% taken by the ten largest. Germline CDR1 reads MDHEN; CDR2 reads SYDVKM. J gave up 4 bases and V 5 bases, and 3 bases lay outside the gene matches. The CDR3 runs 14 residues. Sequencing was carried out using Siglec-9- CD8+ T cells sorted from blood. This receptor was obtained from a human donor in good health. The chain recombines TRBV28 with TRBJ2-1, with 9 bases identical to TRBD1. The DNA for the CDR3 is TGTGCCAGCAGTGCCGGGACAGGGTACAATGAGCAGTTCTTC. Translated: CASSAGTGYNEQFF. Full variable domain (outside the CDR3, taken from reference TRBV28 and TRBJ2-1): DVKVTQSSRYLVKRTGEKVFLECVQDMDHENMFWYRQDPGLGLRLIYFSYDVKMKEKGDIPEGYSVSREKKERFSLILESASTNQTSMYLCASSAGTGYNEQFFGPGTRLTVL.